These 2 T cell receptor beta chains came from one sample sequenced in a study of CD4 T cells in relation to SARS-CoV-2 and coronaviruses. No antigens are known for them. The repertoire was sequenced with immunoSEQ multiplex PCR; TCRdb's copy has only in-frame clones and lacks some. The sample has 35,000 or so clones; around 77% are singletons. The sequencing input was memory CD4+ T cells from PBMCs, cultured in vitro. The receptors shown here come from an adult with COVID-19.

The chain joins TRBV4-1 to TRBJ1-6; D not resolved. The CDR3 has 12 residues. Trimming removed 1 base from V and 9 bases from J, with 4 bases in between. Germline lookup yields CDR1 MGHRA and CDR2 YSYEKL. CDR3 sequence reads: CASSQGPSPLHF. CDR3 sequence (DNA): TGCGCCAGCAGCCAAGGGCCTTCACCCCTCCACTTT.

This chain uses TRBV7-8 with TRBJ2-1; D remains unclear. The CDR3 sequence is 14 residues long. CDR1 and CDR2 from the germline V gene are SGHVS and FQNEAQ. V was pared by 3 bases and J by 4 bases, with 10 bases between. The CDR3 protein is CASSFLLLYNEQFF. Here the CDR3 DNA reads TGTGCCAGCAGCTTCCTACTACTTTACAATGAGCAGTTCTTC.